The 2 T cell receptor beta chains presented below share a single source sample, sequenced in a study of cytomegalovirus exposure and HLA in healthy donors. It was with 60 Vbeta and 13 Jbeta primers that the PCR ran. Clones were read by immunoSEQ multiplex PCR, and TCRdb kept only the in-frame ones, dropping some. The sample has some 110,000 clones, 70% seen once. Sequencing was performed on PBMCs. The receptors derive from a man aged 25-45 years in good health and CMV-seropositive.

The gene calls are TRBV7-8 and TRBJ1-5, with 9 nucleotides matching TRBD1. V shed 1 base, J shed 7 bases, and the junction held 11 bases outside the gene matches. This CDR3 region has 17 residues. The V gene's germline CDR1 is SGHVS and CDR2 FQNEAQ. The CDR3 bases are TGTGCCAGCAGCTTAGAGACAGGGGGTTACCTCGGGCAGCCCCAGCATTTT. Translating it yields CASSLETGGYLGQPQHF.

The CDR3 DNA reads TGCAGCTTAAGCGGGGATGTGGCAATGAAGCAGTTCTTC. Amino acids: CSLSGDVAMKQFF. V usage is TRBV29-1 and J usage is TRBJ2-1, with 7 bases fitting TRBD2. The CDR3 is 13 amino acids. After removal of 8 bases from V and 11 bases from J, the junction contained 15 bases not matched to a gene. CDR1 and CDR2 (germline): SQVTM, ANQGSEA.